A few counts support the clone carrying this T cell receptor (beta chain). The antigen remains undetermined. Trimming pared 4 bases from V and 7 bases from J, leaving 17 bases between. Germline V lookup: CDR1 DFQATT, CDR2 SNEGSKA (reference sequence). The CDR3 runs 13 residues. This sample was included in a study of T cells after yellow fever vaccination. General study points: Relatively few clonotypes were ones that appeared in both CD4 and CD8 compartments. Weaker, the secondary response had a peak occurring faster, on day 5 versus 15.

TCRdb fed the 5' RACE reads into MiXCR, producing one record per CDR3 protein. The sample has 500,000 to 650,000 distinct CDR3 sequences; more than 9% are singletons. V and J are TRBV20-1 and TRBJ2-7; no clear D gene. The sequenced sample was PBMCs, obtained on the day of the yellow fever booster vaccination. This receptor was identified in a man under 40 who received the YFV17D yellow fever vaccine. The CDR3 region is CSATDARGKEQYF. The CDR3 bases are TGCAGTGCTACCGACGCCCGTGGGAAAGAGCAGTACTTC.